This is a list of T cell receptor beta chains from one sample in a study of T cell changes during pregnancy in multiple sclerosis. The assay was immunoSEQ multiplex PCR, and TCRdb's table has in-frame clones only and misses some. The sample records some 60,000 clones, less than 95% being singletons. The source was peripheral blood, collected after pregnancy. The origin of the receptors is a female donor in good health, enrolled as a control in a pregnancy study. Each CDR3 is given with its conserved first and last residue. A D gene is named only where the DNA matches it firmly. The listing skips clone size in some rows; elsewhere it reads once, few, many or a size class.

TRBJ2-3 | NA | NA | TRBV7-2 | TGTGCCAGCAGCTGGTCCCAGGGCACAGATACGCAGTATTTT | CASSWSQGTDTQYF
TRBJ2-7 | NA | NA | TRBV7-9 | TGTGCCAGCAGTCTTGGCAGGGGCTACGAGCAGTACTTC | CASSLGRGYEQYF
TRBJ2-7 | NA | NA | TRBV4-1 | TGCGCCAGCAGCCAAGAGATCCTAGCCGCAAGCTCCTACGAGCAGTACTTC | CASSQEILAASSYEQYF
TRBJ2-7 | NA | NA | TRBV5-1 | TGCGCCAGCAGCCCCCCGTCCTACGAGCAGTACTTC | CASSPPSYEQYF
TRBJ1-2 | NA | NA | TRBV28 | TGTGCCAGCAGGGTAACATCTTCAGGGGTTAACTATGGCTACACCTTC | CASRVTSSGVNYGYTF
TRBJ1-1 | NA | NA | TRBV11-2 | TGTGCCAGCAGCTTAGATCGGGGGTCTGAAGCTTTCTTT | CASSLDRGSEAFF
TRBJ2-3 | NA | NA | TRBV7-7 | TGTGCTAGCAGCTTAGGCCAGTTTTCTAGCACAGATACGCAGTATTTT | CASSLGQFSSTDTQYF
TRBJ2-1 | NA | NA | TRBV19 | TGTGCCAGCGGAGGGGGCTCTGAGCAGTTCTTC | CASGGGSEQFF
TRBJ2-5 | TRBD2 | NA | TRBV7-9 | TGTGCCAGCAGCCCCCCCCGACTAGCGGGGATTGAGACCCAGTACTTC | CASSPPRLAGIETQYF
TRBJ2-7 | NA | NA | TRBV4-3 | TGCGCCAGCAGCTATTCGCACGGCAGGGTAAACGAGCAGTACTTC | CASSYSHGRVNEQYF
TRBJ1-2 | TRBD1 | NA | TRBV6-6 | TGTGCCAGCAGTTACTCGGACAGGAACTATGGCTACACCTTC | CASSYSDRNYGYTF
TRBJ2-3 | NA | NA | TRBV6-6 | TGTGCCAGCAGTCCCCACACAGATACGCAGTATTTT | CASSPHTDTQYF
TRBJ1-2 | TRBD1 | NA | TRBV7-3 | TGTGCCAGCAGCCCCTCCGGGACAGCCCATGGCTACACCTTC | CASSPSGTAHGYTF
TRBJ1-3 | NA | NA | TRBV30 | TGTGCCTGGAGAAAACCCGGACACCTTGGAAACACCATATATTTT | CAWRKPGHLGNTIYF
TRBJ1-1 | TRBD1 | NA | TRBV6-5 | TGTGCCAGCAGTTACGGGGGACAGAGTCGGCCTGAAGCTTTCTTT | CASSYGGQSRPEAFF
TRBJ1-2 | NA | NA | TRBV18 | TGTGCCAGCTCCCCGGGGAAGACCTATGGCTACACCTTC | CASSPGKTYGYTF
TRBJ2-5 | NA | NA | TRBV6-1 | TGTGCCAGCAGTACCCACAGTTTCCAAGAGACCCAGTACTTC | CASSTHSFQETQYF
TRBJ2-3 | TRBD2 | once | TRBV28 | TGTGCCAGCATCCGAGCGGGAGGGGGGTCAGATACGCAGTATTTT | CASIRAGGGSDTQYF
TRBJ2-2 | NA | few | TRBV7-6 | TGTGCCAGCAGCTCGACAGTTAACACCGGGGAGCTGTTTTTT | CASSSTVNTGELFF
TRBJ2-5 | NA | few | TRBV7-6 | TGTGCCAGCAGCCCGGGTCTTAACCAAGAGACCCAGTACTTC | CASSPGLNQETQYF
TRBJ1-3 | NA | NA | TRBV7-2 | TGTGCCAGCAGCCCAGGGCCACCAAACTCTGGAAACACCATATATTTT | CASSPGPPNSGNTIYF
TRBJ1-1 | TRBD1 | many | TRBV2 | TGTGCCAGCAGTAGAGGGGGGACAGGGGGCACTGAAGCTTTCTTT | CASSRGGTGGTEAFF
TRBJ1-1 | NA | NA | TRBV11-3 | TGTGCCAGCAGCTTAGGTGGGACAACCGTTGAAGCTTTCTTT | CASSLGGTTVEAFF
TRBJ1-5 | TRBD1 | NA | TRBV28 | TGTGCCAGCAGTGACAGGGGGCGGGGGCAGCCCCAGCATTTT | CASSDRGRGQPQHF
TRBJ2-1 | TRBD1 | NA | TRBV5-6 | TGTGCCAGCAGTTCTTTACAGGGGGCGCAAGGTGTTGAGCAGTTCTTC | CASSSLQGAQGVEQFF
TRBJ2-2 | NA | NA | TRBV11-3 | TGTGCCAGCACCCTCAGGGGATCGACCGGGGAGCTGTTTTTT | CASTLRGSTGELFF
TRBJ1-2 | NA | NA | TRBV28 | TGTGCCAGCAGTTTAATCGGGGTTGGCTACACCTTC | CASSLIGVGYTF
TRBJ2-1 | TRBD2 | NA | TRBV25-1 | TGTGCCAGCAGTGCGGGGGGGGTCGAGCAGTTCTTC | CASSAGGVEQFF
TRBJ2-7 | TRBD1 | once | TRBV27 | TGTGCCAGCAGCATAAATGGACAGGGACCCTACGAGCAGTACTTC | CASSINGQGPYEQYF
TRBJ1-1 | NA | NA | TRBV7-9 | TGTGCCAGCAGTTTCGAGGGCGTGGGCACTGAAGCTTTCTTT | CASSFEGVGTEAFF
TRBJ2-7 | TRBD2 | NA | TRBV7-6 | TGTGCCAGCAGCTTAATAAGCGGGGACTCCTACGAGCAGTACTTC | CASSLISGDSYEQYF
TRBJ2-5 | TRBD1 | NA | TRBV2 | TGTGCCAGCAGTAGGGACAGGGAAGAGACCCAGTACTTC | CASSRDREETQYF
TRBJ2-7 | TRBD1 | NA | TRBV29-1 | TGCAGCGTTGAACTTCCGGGACAGGGGCGACCCTACGAGCAGTACTTC | CSVELPGQGRPYEQYF
TRBJ1-4 | TRBD1 | once | TRBV19 | TGTGCCAGTAGTACCCAGGGGGATGCTGAAAAACTGTTTTTT | CASSTQGDAEKLFF
TRBJ1-2 | TRBD1 | NA | TRBV19 | TGTGCCAGTAGTAGAGACAGGGCTACCTATGGCTACACCTTC | CASSRDRATYGYTF
TRBJ1-5 | TRBD1 | NA | TRBV28 | TGTGCCAGCAGGGCCGGGACAGGGTTTGAACAGCCCCAGCATTTT | CASRAGTGFEQPQHF
TRBJ2-7 | NA | NA | TRBV18 | TGTGCCAGCTCCCCCGGGACACTTAACTCCTACGAGCAGTACTTC | CASSPGTLNSYEQYF
TRBJ2-1 | TRBD1 | NA | TRBV5-6 | TGTGCCAGCTTAAACAGGGGAATGGTGAGGAATGAGCAGTTCTTC | CASLNRGMVRNEQFF
TRBJ1-2 | NA | NA | TRBV21-1 | TGTGCCAGCAGCCGAGGGATGGGACAGGGTTCGGGCTACACCTTC | CASSRGMGQGSGYTF
TRBJ2-7 | NA | NA | TRBV2 | TGTGCCAGCAGTCGAAATTCGCTAAAGACAGCCTCCTACGAGCAGTACTTC | CASSRNSLKTASYEQYF
TRBJ2-5 | TRBD1 | NA | TRBV7-7 | TGTGCTAGCAGCCGGGACAGGCAAGAGACCCAGTACTTC | CASSRDRQETQYF